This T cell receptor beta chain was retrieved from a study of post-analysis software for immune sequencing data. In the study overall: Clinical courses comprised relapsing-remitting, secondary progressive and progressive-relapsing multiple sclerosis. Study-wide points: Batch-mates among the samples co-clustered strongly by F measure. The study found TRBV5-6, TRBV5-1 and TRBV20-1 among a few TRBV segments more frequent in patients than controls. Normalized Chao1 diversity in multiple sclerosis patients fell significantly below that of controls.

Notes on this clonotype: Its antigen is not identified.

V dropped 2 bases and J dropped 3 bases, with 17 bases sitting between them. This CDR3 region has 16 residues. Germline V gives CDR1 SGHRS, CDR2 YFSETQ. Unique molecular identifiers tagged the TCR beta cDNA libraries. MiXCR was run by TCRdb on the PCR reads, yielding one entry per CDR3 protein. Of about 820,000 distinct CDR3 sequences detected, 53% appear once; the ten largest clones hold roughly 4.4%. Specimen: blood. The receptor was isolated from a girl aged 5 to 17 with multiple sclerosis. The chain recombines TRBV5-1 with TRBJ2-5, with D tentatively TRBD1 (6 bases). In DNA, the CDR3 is TGCGCCAGCAGCTTTAGGGGGAACCCATCCAAAGAGACCCAGTACTTC. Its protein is CASSFRGNPSKETQYF.